These 29 T cell receptor beta chains were all obtained from the same sample, sequenced in a study of blood T cell repertoires in COVID-19. Some clones are missing from TCRdb's copy, which holds only in-frame ones; the method was immunoSEQ multiplex PCR. The sample carries over 150,000 clones, roughly 84% recorded once. The sequencing sample was made of peripheral blood. These receptor sequences come from a woman aged 40 to 55 with COVID-19, enrolled during active disease.

The V and J genes are TRBV25-1 and TRBJ1-3, with D possibly being TRBD1 (6 bases). The CDR3 extends over 13 amino acids. Per the germline V gene, CDR1 is MGHDK and CDR2 is SYGVNS. The ends were cut back, 8 bases at V and 0 bases at J, with 8 bases in the middle. The CDR3: CASSTGSGNTIYF. DNA of the CDR3: TGTGCCAGCTCGACAGGCTCTGGAAACACCATATATTTT.

The table lists this clone with a few counts. The chain couples TRBV19 to TRBJ1-2; no clear D. Germline CDR1 is LNHDA and CDR2 is SQIVND (reference sequence). V was cut by 1 base and J by 0 bases, with 6 bases left in between. CDR3 length: 14 residues. CDR3: CASSIATANYGYTF. DNA of the CDR3: TGTGCCAGTAGTATAGCTACAGCTAACTATGGCTACACCTTC.

This clone was picked up one time. The V gene is TRBV29-1, the J gene TRBJ1-3; TRBD1 matches at 10 bases. CDR1 SQVTM and CDR2 ANQGSEA come from the germline V gene. The trim removed 6 bases at V and 0 bases at J, leaving 2 bases unmatched. The CDR3 is 14 amino acids. Here the CDR3 DNA reads TGCAGCGTCCGGGACAGGGGCTCTGGAAACACCATATATTTT. It codes for CSVRDRGSGNTIYF.

The J gene is TRBJ2-3, the V gene TRBV19; possibly TRBD1 for D (5 bases). Trimming pared 5 bases from V and 3 bases from J, leaving 12 bases between. Germline values: CDR1 LNHDA, CDR2 SQIVND (reference sequence). CDR3 length: 14 amino acids. CDR3 DNA sequence: TGTGCCAGTAGTGGCGGACACGAGACAGATACGCAGTATTTT. This encodes CASSGGHETDTQYF.

This sequence joins TRBV6-6 and TRBJ1-3; D call uncertain. V lost 7 bases and J lost 9, with 16 bases in between. This CDR3 region has 13 residues. Germline CDR1 reads MNHNY; CDR2 reads SVGAGI (reference sequence). The CDR3 region has the DNA TGTGCCAGCACCCTCGCTTCGGGTGGCACCATATATTTT. Translating it yields CASTLASGGTIYF.

The rearrangement joins TRBV7-8 to TRBJ1-1, with unresolved D. Germline CDR1 is SGHVS and CDR2 is FQNEAQ. This CDR3 has 13 amino acids. The ends were cut back, 2 bases at V and 3 bases at J, with 7 bases in the middle. CDR3 sequence reads: CASSLSGYTEAFF. In DNA, the CDR3 is TGTGCCAGCAGCTTAAGCGGATACACTGAAGCTTTCTTT. Together with reference TRBV7-8 and TRBJ1-1, the CDR3 gives the full variable domain: GAGVSQSPRYKVAKRGQDVALRCDPISGHVSLFWYQQALGQGPEFLTYFQNEAQLDKSGLPSDRFFAERPEGSVSTLKIQRTQQEDSAVYLCASSLSGYTEAFFGQGTRLTVV.

The sample holds one count of this clone. This chain connects TRBV5-4 to TRBJ2-5; D not resolved. Trimming cost V 1 base and J 0 bases, with 7 bases left between them. CDR1 and CDR2 (germline): SGHNT, YYREEE (reference sequence). CDR3 length: 14 residues. CDR3 residues: CASSLNRNQETQYF. CDR3 coding DNA: TGTGCCAGCAGCTTGAACAGAAACCAAGAGACCCAGTACTTC. The full variable domain, rest sourced from reference TRBV5-4 and TRBJ2-5, is ETGVTQSPTHLIKTRGQQVTLRCSSQSGHNTVSWYQQALGQGPQFIFQYYREEENGRGNFPPRFSGLQFPNYSSELNVNALELDDSALYLCASSLNRNQETQYFGPGTRLLVL.

This clone showed up just once. CDR3 in amino acids: CASSVRDGRSDTQYF. CDR3 coding DNA: TGTGCCAGCAGCGTCCGTGACGGGAGGTCAGATACGCAGTATTTT. The rearrangement joins TRBV9 to TRBJ2-3; 7 nucleotides match TRBD2. This CDR3 is built from 15 residues. V shed 2 bases and J 4 bases; nucleotides not matched to a gene: 7. The germline CDR1 and CDR2 sequences are SGDLS and YYNGEE.

This rearrangement joins TRBV7-2 to TRBJ1-6, with TRBD1 identical over 7 bases. The CDR3 has 14 residues. Germline lookup yields CDR1 SGHTA and CDR2 FQGNSA. V lost 3 bases, J lost 9 bases, and 5 bases stayed unmatched. Here the CDR3 DNA reads TGTGCCAGCAGCTTGGGGACAGTCCTTTCACCCCTCCACTTT. Protein sequence: CASSLGTVLSPLHF.

The chain recombines TRBV24-1 with TRBJ1-5; TRBD1 matches 8 bases. Germline CDR1 and CDR2: KGHDR and SFDVKD. The junction had 5 bases not matched to a gene; V was cut back by 2 bases and J by 3 bases. There are 16 residues in the CDR3. DNA of the CDR3: TGTGCCACCAGTGATTCGCAGGACAGGGTCAATCAGCCCCAGCATTTT. Translation gives CATSDSQDRVNQPQHF.

This clone occurred a few times. The genes are TRBV24-1 and TRBJ1-5; weak D call: TRBD1 (5 bases). Germline V CDR1 and CDR2: KGHDR, SFDVKD. Trimming stripped 4 bases from V and 9 bases from J, with 9 bases between. This CDR3 contains 12 residues. The CDR3 is CATSDPDRPQHF. The CDR3 DNA reads as TGTGCCACCAGTGACCCCGACAGGCCCCAGCATTTT.

The chain combines TRBV7-9 with TRBJ2-7; D is ambiguous. The CDR3 has 13 amino acids. Looked up from germline, CDR1 is SEHNR and CDR2 is FQNEAQ (reference sequence). V was cut by 1 base and J by 0 bases, with 4 bases left in between. The CDR3 loop reads CASSLVNSYEQYF. For the CDR3, the DNA is TGTGCCAGCAGCTTAGTAAACTCCTACGAGCAGTACTTC.

The chain couples TRBV18 to TRBJ1-2; 10 bases line up with TRBD1. CDR1 KGHSH and CDR2 LQKENI come from the germline V gene. The V and J ends lost 5 bases and 4 bases, in that order; junction bases with no gene match: 13. The CDR3 length is 17 residues. The CDR3 coding sequence is TGTGCCAGCTCAGAAGCCCGGCCGACAGGGGGCGGCTATGGCTACACCTTC. Its protein is CASSEARPTGGGYGYTF.

This chain connects TRBV5-1 to TRBJ1-6, with 8 bases fitting TRBD1. This CDR3 comprises 16 residues. Germline V gene sequence: CDR1 SGHRS, CDR2 YFSETQ. With 4 bases clipped from V and 3 bases from J, the junction kept 6 bases outside the gene matches. The CDR3 DNA reads TGCGCCAGCAGCAATACAGGGGGTGACTATAATTCACCCCTCCACTTT. Protein sequence: CASSNTGGDYNSPLHF.

V is TRBV5-1 and J is TRBJ1-1; 7 bases map to TRBD1. V shed 5 bases and J 5 bases; nucleotides not matched to a gene: 12. Germline assignment: CDR1 SGHRS and CDR2 YFSETQ. The CDR3 has 15 amino acids. CDR3 residues: CASSIGTALGTEAFF. The DNA for the CDR3 is TGCGCCAGCAGTATCGGGACAGCTCTTGGGACTGAAGCTTTCTTT.

The V and J genes are TRBV7-9 and TRBJ2-1; 9 positions match TRBD2. The CDR3 has 15 amino acids. The ends lost 3 bases at V and 4 bases at J; junction bases unmatched: 4. CDR1 SEHNR and CDR2 FQNEAQ come from the germline V gene (reference sequence). The CDR3, as DNA: TGTGCCAGCAGCTTCGGGCGGGAGGGTTACAATGAGCAGTTCTTC. Protein product: CASSFGREGYNEQFF.

The chain uses TRBV19 and TRBJ2-1; possibly TRBD1 for D (5 bases). Between the trimmed V and J ends, which lost 6 bases and 6 bases, there was a span of 9 bases. The CDR3 is 12 amino acids. Germline CDR1 and CDR2: LNHDA and SQIVND (reference sequence). DNA of the CDR3: TGTGCCAGTAGGGGGCAGGGCAATGAGCAGTTCTTC. Translating gives CASRGQGNEQFF.

The chain joins TRBV19 to TRBJ2-4; 7 bases are shared with TRBD1. CDR3 length: 13 residues. Per germline, CDR1 LNHDA and CDR2 SQIVND (reference sequence). V lost 5 bases to trimming and J lost 9 bases; unmatched junction nucleotides: 7. CDR3 region: CASSPRDRAIQYF. The CDR3 coding sequence is TGTGCCAGTAGTCCCCGGGACAGAGCCATTCAGTACTTC.

The chain combines TRBV5-4 with TRBJ1-2; 10 positions match TRBD1. The germline CDR1 and CDR2 sequences are SGHNT and YYREEE (reference sequence). This CDR3 region has 16 residues. Trimming at V came to 4 bases and at J to 4 bases, leaving 10 bases not matched to a gene. The CDR3 here is CASSPGTGDSGYGYTF. The DNA of the CDR3 is TGTGCCAGCAGCCCGGGGACAGGGGATAGTGGCTATGGCTACACCTTC.

The chain links TRBV28 to TRBJ2-3; 9 bases align to TRBD2. CDR1 is MDHEN, CDR2 SYDVKM, per germline. This CDR3 has 15 residues. Losses at the gene ends were 4 bases for V and 4 bases for J; bases not matched to a gene: 6. The CDR3 here is CASSSLAGGPDTQYF. In nucleotides, the CDR3 is TGTGCCAGCAGTTCACTAGCGGGTGGCCCAGATACGCAGTATTTT.

This chain uses TRBV5-1 with TRBJ2-1; D may be TRBD2 (5 bases). V lost 0 bases to trimming and J lost 8 bases, with 9 bases between them. This CDR3 region has 13 residues. Germline V gene sequence: CDR1 SGHRS, CDR2 YFSETQ. CDR3: CASSLESADEQFF. For the CDR3, the DNA is TGCGCCAGCAGCTTGGAATCAGCGGATGAGCAGTTCTTC.

This clone was counted a few times. The chain employs TRBV5-1 and TRBJ2-1, with unresolved D. V shed 2 bases and J shed 4 bases, with 10 bases lying between them. Germline lookup yields CDR1 SGHRS and CDR2 YFSETQ. The CDR3 sequence is 14 residues long. The CDR3 DNA reads as TGCGCCAGCAGCTTTATCCAGGATTACAATGAGCAGTTCTTC. Its protein product is CASSFIQDYNEQFF.

The gene calls are TRBV12-5 and TRBJ2-7, with D perhaps TRBD1 (5 bases). The CDR3 sequence is 15 residues long. Trimming pared 3 bases from V and 1 base from J, leaving 13 bases between. The germline CDR1 and CDR2 sequences are LGHNT and FRNRAP. DNA of the CDR3: TGTGCTAGTGGTTTACCCCAGGGTCCTTCCTACGAGCAGTACTTC. It codes for CASGLPQGPSYEQYF. Based on the CDR3 plus reference TRBV12-5 and TRBJ2-7, the full variable domain is DARVTQTPRHKVTEMGQEVTMRCQPILGHNTVFWYRQTMMQGLELLAYFRNRAPLDDSGMPKDRFSAEMPDATLATLKIQPSEPRDSAVYFCASGLPQGPSYEQYFGPGTRLTVT.

The chain carries TRBV2 and TRBJ1-2; no reliable D call. Trimming stripped 4 bases from V and 7 bases from J, with 16 bases between. The CDR3 sequence is 14 residues long. CDR1 and CDR2 from the germline V gene are SNHLY and FYNNEI. For the CDR3, the DNA is TGTGCCAGCAGTGGGTCCCCCCTCCGGGGTGGCTACACCTTC. This codes for CASSGSPLRGGYTF.

The chain links TRBV7-3 to TRBJ1-6; D uncertain. The CDR3 has 12 amino acids. Germline assignment: CDR1 SGHTA and CDR2 FQGTGA. Trimming took 8 bases from V and 7 from J, leaving 9 bases between them. CDR3 nucleotide sequence: TGTGCCAGCCGCCGGGGAAATTCACCCCTCCACTTT. It encodes CASRRGNSPLHF.

The chain has TRBV28 and TRBJ2-7, with 9 bases identical to TRBD1. Germline lookup yields CDR1 MDHEN and CDR2 SYDVKM. This CDR3 has 15 residues. The V segment lost 6 bases and the J segment 2 bases; nucleotides outside the gene matches: 8. CDR3 residues: CASSLQGAKAYEQYF. CDR3 in DNA: TGTGCCAGCAGCCTACAGGGGGCGAAGGCCTACGAGCAGTACTTC.

V and J are TRBV3-1 (or the pseudogene TRBV3-2) and TRBJ2-5; D unclear. CDR1 is LGHDT and CDR2 is YNNKEL in the germline V gene (reference sequence). The V end lost 4 bases, the J end lost 5 bases, and 14 bases lay between the germline ends. The CDR3 covers 14 residues. In DNA, the CDR3 is TGTGCCAGCAGCCCGCTTTCCTCAGCGGAGACCCAGTACTTC. It codes for CASSPLSSAETQYF.

V gene TRBV2 combines with J gene TRBJ1-2; D gene unclear. CDR3 length: 16 residues. Germline V gives CDR1 SNHLY, CDR2 FYNNEI. V gave up 2 bases and J gave up 0 bases, with 13 bases separating them. The CDR3 protein is CASSEIGGPTNYGYTF. The CDR3 nucleotides read TGTGCCAGCAGTGAAATTGGAGGGCCTACTAACTATGGCTACACCTTC.

V usage is TRBV5-1 and J usage is TRBJ1-2, with 9 positions matching TRBD1. Germline V lookup: CDR1 SGHRS, CDR2 YFSETQ. The CDR3 is 16 residues long. Trimming removed 0 bases from V and 5 bases from J; junction bases left unmatched: 8. CDR3 coding DNA: TGCGCCAGCAGCTTGGGCCCGCCCGGACAGGGGTATGGCTACACCTTC. Translated, it gives CASSLGPPGQGYGYTF.